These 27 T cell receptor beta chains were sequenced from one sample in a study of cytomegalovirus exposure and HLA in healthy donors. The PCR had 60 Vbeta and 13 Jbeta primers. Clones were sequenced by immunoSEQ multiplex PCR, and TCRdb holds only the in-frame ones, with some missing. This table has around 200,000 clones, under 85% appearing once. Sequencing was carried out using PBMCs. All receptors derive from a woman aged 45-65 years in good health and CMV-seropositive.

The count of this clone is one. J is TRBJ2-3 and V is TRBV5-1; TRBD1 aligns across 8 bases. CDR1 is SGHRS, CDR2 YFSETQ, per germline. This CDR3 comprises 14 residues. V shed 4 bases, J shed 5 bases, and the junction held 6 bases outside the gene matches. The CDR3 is CASSPRQGIDTQYF. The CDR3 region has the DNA TGCGCCAGCAGCCCCCGACAGGGGATAGATACGCAGTATTTT.

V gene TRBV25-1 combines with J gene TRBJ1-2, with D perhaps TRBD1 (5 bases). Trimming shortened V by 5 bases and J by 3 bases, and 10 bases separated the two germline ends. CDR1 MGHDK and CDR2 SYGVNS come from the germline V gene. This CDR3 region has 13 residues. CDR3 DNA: TGTGCCAGCAGTAATACGGGGGACTATGGCTACACCTTC. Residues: CASSNTGDYGYTF.

The CDR3 bases are TGTGCCAGCAGCCAACGGGACAGGTCCCCTCATACGCAGTATTTT. Translating gives CASSQRDRSPHTQYF. The chain has TRBV28 and TRBJ2-3; 8 nucleotides match TRBD1. Germline CDR1 is MDHEN and CDR2 is SYDVKM. After removal of 6 bases from V and 7 bases from J, the junction contained 12 bases not matched to a gene. The CDR3 is made up of 15 amino acids.

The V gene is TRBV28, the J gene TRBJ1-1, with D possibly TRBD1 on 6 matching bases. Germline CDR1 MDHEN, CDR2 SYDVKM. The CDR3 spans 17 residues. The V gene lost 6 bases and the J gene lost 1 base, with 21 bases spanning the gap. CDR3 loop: CASSHGGAVHRNTEAFF. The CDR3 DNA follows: TGTGCCAGCAGCCATGGGGGGGCAGTTCATCGGAACACTGAAGCTTTCTTT. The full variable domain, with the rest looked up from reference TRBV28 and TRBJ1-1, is DVKVTQSSRYLVKRTGEKVFLECVQDMDHENMFWYRQDPGLGLRLIYFSYDVKMKEKGDIPEGYSVSREKKERFSLILESASTNQTSMYLCASSHGGAVHRNTEAFFGQGTRLTVV.

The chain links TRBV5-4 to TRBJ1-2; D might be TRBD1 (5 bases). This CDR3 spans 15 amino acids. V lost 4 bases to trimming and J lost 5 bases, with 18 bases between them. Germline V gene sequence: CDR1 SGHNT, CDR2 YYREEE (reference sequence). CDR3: CASSPGVGPQYGYTF. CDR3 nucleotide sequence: TGTGCCAGCAGCCCGGGAGTGGGACCCCAATATGGCTACACCTTC.

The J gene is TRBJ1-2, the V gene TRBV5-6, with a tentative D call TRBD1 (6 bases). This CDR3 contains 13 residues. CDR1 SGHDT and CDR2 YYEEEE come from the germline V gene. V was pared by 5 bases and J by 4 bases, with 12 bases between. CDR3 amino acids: CASSSTGPYGYTF. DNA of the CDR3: TGTGCCAGCAGTTCGACAGGCCCCTATGGCTACACCTTC.

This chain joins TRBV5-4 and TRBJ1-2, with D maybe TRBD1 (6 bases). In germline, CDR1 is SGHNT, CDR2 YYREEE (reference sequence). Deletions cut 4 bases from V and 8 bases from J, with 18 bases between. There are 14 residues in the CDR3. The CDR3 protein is CASSGRGDLRGYTF. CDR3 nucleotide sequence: TGTGCCAGCAGCGGGAGGGGGGATCTTCGAGGCTACACCTTC.

The CDR3 sequence is CASKKGATNEKLFF. The CDR3 coding sequence is TGTGCCAGCAAAAAGGGGGCAACTAATGAAAAACTGTTTTTT. V gene TRBV6-5 combines with J gene TRBJ1-4, with a weak D call TRBD1 (6 bases). The V end lost 7 bases, the J end lost 0 bases, and 9 bases lay between the germline ends. This CDR3 region has 14 residues. The germline V gene has CDR1 MNHEY and CDR2 SVGAGI.

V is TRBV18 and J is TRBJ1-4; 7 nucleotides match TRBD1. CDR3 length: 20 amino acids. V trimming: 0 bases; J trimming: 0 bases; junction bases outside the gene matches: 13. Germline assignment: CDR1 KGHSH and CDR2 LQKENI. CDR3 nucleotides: TGTGCCAGCTCACCACCGCGACAGGGTAGTGTCGATGCAACTAATGAAAAACTGTTTTTT. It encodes CASSPPRQGSVDATNEKLFF. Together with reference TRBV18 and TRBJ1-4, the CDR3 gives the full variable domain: NAGVMQNPRHLVRRRGQEARLRCSPMKGHSHVYWYRQLPEEGLKFMVYLQKENIIDESGMPKERFSAEFPKEGPSILRIQQVVRGDSAAYFCASSPPRQGSVDATNEKLFFGSGTQLSVL.

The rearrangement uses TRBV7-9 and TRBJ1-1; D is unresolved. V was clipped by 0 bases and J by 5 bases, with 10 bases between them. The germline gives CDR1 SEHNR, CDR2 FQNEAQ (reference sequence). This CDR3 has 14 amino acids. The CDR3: CASSLAAVETEAFF. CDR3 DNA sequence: TGTGCCAGCAGCTTAGCGGCGGTAGAGACTGAAGCTTTCTTT.

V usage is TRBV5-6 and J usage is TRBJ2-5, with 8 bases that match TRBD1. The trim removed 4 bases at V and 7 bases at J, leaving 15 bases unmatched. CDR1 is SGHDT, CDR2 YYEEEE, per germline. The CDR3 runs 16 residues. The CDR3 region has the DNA TGTGCCAGCAGCCCGGCTTGGCAGGGGGCCTCGGGGACCCAGTACTTC. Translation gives CASSPAWQGASGTQYF.

The CDR3 spells CASSLIPGTGQTNYGYTF. The CDR3 DNA reads TGCGCCAGCAGCCTGATTCCCGGGACAGGGCAGACTAACTATGGCTACACCTTC. This chain uses TRBV5-1 with TRBJ1-2; 9 bases are shared with TRBD1. The CDR3 sequence is 18 residues long. The J segment lost 0 bases and the V segment lost 4 bases, leaving 13 bases of the junction unmatched. Germline V gene sequence: CDR1 SGHRS, CDR2 YFSETQ. Full variable domain (missing parts from reference TRBV5-1 and TRBJ1-2): KAGVTQTPRYLIKTRGQQVTLSCSPISGHRSVSWYQQTPGQGLQFLFEYFSETQRNKGNFPGRFSGRQFSNSRSEMNVSTLELGDSALYLCASSLIPGTGQTNYGYTFGSGTRLTVV.

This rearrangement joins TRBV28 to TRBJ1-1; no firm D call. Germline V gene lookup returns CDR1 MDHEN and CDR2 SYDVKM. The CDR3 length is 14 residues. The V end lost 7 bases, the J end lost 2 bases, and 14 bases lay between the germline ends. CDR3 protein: CASTQLGGNTEAFF. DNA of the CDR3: TGTGCCAGCACCCAGCTCGGAGGAAACACTGAAGCTTTCTTT.

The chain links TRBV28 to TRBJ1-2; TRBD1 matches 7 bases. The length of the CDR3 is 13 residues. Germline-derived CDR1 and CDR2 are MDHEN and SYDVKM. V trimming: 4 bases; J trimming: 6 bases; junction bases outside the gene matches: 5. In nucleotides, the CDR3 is TGTGCCAGCAGTTCCTCAGGGGGAAATGGCTACACCTTC. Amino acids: CASSSSGGNGYTF.

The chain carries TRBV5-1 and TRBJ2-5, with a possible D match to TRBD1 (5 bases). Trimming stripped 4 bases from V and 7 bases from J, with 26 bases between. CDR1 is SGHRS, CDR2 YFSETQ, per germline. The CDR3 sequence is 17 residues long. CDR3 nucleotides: TGCGCCAGCAGCCCTGGCCGTAATTACAGGACCCGCGGGACCCAGTACTTC. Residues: CASSPGRNYRTRGTQYF.

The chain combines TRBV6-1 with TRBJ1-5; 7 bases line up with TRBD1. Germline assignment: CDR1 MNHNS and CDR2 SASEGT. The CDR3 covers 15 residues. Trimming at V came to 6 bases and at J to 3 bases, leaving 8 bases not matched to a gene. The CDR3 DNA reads TGTGCCAGCAGGGCTAGACAGGGTGCCAATCAGCCCCAGCATTTT. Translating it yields CASRARQGANQPQHF.

The CDR3 here is CASSPRGGGTYEQYF. The CDR3 coding sequence is TGTGCCAGCTCACCACGGGGAGGAGGAACCTACGAGCAGTACTTC. The chain links TRBV18 to TRBJ2-7; a weak D match, TRBD2 (6 bases). V dropped 1 base and J dropped 2 bases, with 12 bases sitting between them. The CDR3 runs to 15 residues. Per the germline V gene, CDR1 is KGHSH and CDR2 is LQKENI. Full variable domain (outside the CDR3, taken from reference TRBV18 and TRBJ2-7): NAGVMQNPRHLVRRRGQEARLRCSPMKGHSHVYWYRQLPEEGLKFMVYLQKENIIDESGMPKERFSAEFPKEGPSILRIQQVVRGDSAAYFCASSPRGGGTYEQYFGPGTRLTVT.

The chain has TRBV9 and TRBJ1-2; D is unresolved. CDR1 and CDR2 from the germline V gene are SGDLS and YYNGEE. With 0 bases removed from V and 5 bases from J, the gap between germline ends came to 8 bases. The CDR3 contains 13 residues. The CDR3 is CASSVGAGYGYTF. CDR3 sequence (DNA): TGTGCCAGCAGCGTAGGGGCGGGGTATGGCTACACCTTC.

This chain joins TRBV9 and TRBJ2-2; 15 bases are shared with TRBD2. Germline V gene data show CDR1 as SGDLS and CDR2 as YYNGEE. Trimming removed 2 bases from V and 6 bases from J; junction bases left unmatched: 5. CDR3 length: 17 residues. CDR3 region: CASSVGWTSGGAGELFF. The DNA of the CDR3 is TGTGCCAGCAGCGTCGGTTGGACTAGCGGGGGGGCCGGGGAGCTGTTTTTT.

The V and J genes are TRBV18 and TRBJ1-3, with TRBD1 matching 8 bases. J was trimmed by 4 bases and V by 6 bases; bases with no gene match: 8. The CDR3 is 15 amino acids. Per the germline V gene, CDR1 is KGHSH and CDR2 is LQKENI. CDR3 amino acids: CASSPPQGDGNTIYF. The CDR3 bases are TGTGCCAGCTCGCCTCCACAGGGGGACGGAAACACCATATATTTT.

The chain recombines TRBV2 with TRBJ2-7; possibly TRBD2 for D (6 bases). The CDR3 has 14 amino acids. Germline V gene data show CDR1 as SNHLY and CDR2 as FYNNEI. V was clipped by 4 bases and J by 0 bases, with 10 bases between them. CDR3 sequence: CASSVGRTSYEQYF. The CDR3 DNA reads TGTGCCAGCAGTGTTGGGAGGACCTCCTACGAGCAGTACTTC.

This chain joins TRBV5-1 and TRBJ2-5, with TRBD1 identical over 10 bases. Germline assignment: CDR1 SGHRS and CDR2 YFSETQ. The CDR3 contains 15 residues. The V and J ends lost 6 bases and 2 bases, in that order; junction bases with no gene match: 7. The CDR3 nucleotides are TGCGCCAGCATCATGAGGACAGGGGGACAAGAGACCCAGTACTTC. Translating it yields CASIMRTGGQETQYF.

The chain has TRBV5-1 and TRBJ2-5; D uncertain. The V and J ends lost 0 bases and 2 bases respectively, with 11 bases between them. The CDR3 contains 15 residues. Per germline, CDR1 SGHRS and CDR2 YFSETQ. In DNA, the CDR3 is TGCGCCAGCAGCTTGGAGGTGGGCCGGCAAGAGACCCAGTACTTC. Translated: CASSLEVGRQETQYF.

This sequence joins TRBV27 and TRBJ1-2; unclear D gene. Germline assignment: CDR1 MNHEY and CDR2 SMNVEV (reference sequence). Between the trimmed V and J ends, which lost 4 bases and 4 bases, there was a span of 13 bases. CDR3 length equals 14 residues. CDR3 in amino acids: CASSSRGAGYGYTF. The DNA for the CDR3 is TGTGCCAGCAGTTCCCGGGGAGCGGGCTATGGCTACACCTTC.

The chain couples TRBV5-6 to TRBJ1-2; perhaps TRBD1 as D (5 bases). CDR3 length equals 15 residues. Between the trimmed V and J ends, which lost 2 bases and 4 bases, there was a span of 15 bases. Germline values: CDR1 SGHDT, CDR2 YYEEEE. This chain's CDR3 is CASSFSRVLVYGYTF. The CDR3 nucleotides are TGTGCCAGCAGCTTTTCCAGGGTTTTAGTCTATGGCTACACCTTC.

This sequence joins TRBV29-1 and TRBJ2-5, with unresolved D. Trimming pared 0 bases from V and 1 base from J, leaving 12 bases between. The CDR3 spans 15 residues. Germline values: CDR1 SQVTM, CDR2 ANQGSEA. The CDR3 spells CSVEDPVRTQETQYF. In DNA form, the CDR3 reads TGCAGCGTTGAAGATCCGGTGCGAACCCAAGAGACCCAGTACTTC.

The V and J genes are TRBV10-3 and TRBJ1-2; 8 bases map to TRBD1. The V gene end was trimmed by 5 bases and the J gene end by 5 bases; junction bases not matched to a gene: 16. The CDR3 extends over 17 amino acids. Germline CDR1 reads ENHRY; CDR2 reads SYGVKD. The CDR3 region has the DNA TGTGCCATCAGTCCAATTCTGGAGGGGACAGGACCATATGGCTACACCTTC. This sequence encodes CAISPILEGTGPYGYTF.